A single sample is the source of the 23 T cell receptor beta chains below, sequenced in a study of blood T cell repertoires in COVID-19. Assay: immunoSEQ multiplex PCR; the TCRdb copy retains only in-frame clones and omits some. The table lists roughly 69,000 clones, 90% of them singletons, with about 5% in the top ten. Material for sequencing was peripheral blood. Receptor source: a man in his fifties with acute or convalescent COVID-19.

The CDR3 DNA reads TGCAGCGTTGAAGGGGGGCAGGGGAGCACAGATACGCAGTATTTT. Translation: CSVEGGQGSTDTQYF. V usage is TRBV29-1 and J usage is TRBJ2-3, with D maybe TRBD1 (6 bases). Germline values: CDR1 SQVTM, CDR2 ANQGSEA. This CDR3 has 15 residues. Trimming stripped 1 base from V and 0 bases from J, with 11 bases between.

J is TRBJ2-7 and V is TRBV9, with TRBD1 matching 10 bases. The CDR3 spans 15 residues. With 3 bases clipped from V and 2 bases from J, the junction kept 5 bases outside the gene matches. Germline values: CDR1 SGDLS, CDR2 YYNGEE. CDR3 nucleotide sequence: TGTGCCAGCAGCGCCCGACAGGGGGCGACCTACGAGCAGTACTTC. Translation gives CASSARQGATYEQYF. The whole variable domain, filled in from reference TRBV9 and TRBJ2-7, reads DSGVTQTPKHLITATGQRVTLRCSPRSGDLSVYWYQQSLDQGLQFLIQYYNGEERAKGNILERFSAQQFPDLHSELNLSSLELGDSALYFCASSARQGATYEQYFGPGTRLTVT.

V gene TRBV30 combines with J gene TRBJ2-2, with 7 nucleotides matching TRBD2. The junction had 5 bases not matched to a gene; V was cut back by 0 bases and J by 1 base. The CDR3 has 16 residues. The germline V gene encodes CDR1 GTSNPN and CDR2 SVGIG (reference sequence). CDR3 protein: CAWSVRAGVNTGELFF. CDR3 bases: TGTGCCTGGAGTGTACGGGCGGGGGTGAACACCGGGGAGCTGTTTTTT.

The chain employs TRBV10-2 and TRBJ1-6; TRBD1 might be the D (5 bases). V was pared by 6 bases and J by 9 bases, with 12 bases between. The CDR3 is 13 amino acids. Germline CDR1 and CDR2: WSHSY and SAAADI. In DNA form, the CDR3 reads TGCGCCAGCAGGGGGGGGACTGCTTCACCCCTCCACTTT. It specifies CASRGGTASPLHF.

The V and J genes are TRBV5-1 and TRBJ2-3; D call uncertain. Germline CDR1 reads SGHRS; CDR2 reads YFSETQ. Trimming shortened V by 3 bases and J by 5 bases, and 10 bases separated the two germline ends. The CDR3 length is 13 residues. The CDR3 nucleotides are TGCGCCAGCAGCTCCTCGGCGGAAGATACGCAGTATTTT. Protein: CASSSSAEDTQYF.

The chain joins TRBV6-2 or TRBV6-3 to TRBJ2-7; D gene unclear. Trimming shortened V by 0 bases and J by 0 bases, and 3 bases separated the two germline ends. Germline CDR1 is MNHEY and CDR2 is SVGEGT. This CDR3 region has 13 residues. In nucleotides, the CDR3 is TGTGCCAGCAGTTACTCCCACTCCTACGAGCAGTACTTC. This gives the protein CASSYSHSYEQYF.

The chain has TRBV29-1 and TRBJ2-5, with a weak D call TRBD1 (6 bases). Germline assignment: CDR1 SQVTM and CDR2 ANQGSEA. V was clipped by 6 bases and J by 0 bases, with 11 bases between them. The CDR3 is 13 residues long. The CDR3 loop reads CSVNTGYQETQYF. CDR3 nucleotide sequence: TGCAGCGTAAATACAGGGTACCAAGAGACCCAGTACTTC.

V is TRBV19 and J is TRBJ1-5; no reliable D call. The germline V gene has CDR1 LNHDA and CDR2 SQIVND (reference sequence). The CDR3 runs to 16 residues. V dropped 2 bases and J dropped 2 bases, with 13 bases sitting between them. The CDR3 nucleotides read TGTGCCAGTAGTATACCCTCCGGAGGAGGCAATCAGCCCCAGCATTTT. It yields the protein CASSIPSGGGNQPQHF.

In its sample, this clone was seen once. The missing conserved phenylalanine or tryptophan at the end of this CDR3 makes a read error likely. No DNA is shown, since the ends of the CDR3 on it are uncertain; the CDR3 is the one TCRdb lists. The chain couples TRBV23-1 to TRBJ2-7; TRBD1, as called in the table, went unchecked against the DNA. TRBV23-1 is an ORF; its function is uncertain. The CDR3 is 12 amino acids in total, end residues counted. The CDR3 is CASTPHPAGPLR.

The CDR3 DNA reads as TGTGCCAGCAGCTACCGACTAGCGGGAGGCCTGGGGGCCAAAAACATTCAGTACTTC. Translated, it gives CASSYRLAGGLGAKNIQYF. The chain uses TRBV3-1 (or the pseudogene TRBV3-2) and TRBJ2-4, with TRBD2 matching 13 bases. There are 19 residues in the CDR3. Germline V lookup: CDR1 LGHDT, CDR2 YNNKEL (reference sequence). After removal of 5 bases from V and 1 base from J, the junction contained 11 bases not matched to a gene.

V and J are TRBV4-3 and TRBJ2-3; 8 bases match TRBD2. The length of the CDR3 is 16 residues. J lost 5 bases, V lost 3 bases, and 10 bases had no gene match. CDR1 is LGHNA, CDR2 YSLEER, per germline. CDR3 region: CASSQDSGNDLDTQYF. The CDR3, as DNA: TGCGCCAGCAGCCAGGATAGCGGGAACGATTTAGATACGCAGTATTTT.

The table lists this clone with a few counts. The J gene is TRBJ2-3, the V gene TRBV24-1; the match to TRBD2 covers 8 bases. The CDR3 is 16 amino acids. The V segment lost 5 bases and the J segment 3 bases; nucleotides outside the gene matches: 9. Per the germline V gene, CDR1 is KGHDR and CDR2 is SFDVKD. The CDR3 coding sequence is TGTGCCACCAGTGCTAGGGTCGGGGGGGATACAGATACGCAGTATTTT. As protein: CATSARVGGDTDTQYF.

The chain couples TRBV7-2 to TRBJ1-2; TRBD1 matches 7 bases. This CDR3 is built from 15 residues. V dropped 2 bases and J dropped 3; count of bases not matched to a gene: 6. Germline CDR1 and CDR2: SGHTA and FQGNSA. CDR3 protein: CASSLKNRGHYGYTF. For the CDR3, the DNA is TGTGCCAGCAGCTTAAAGAACAGGGGCCACTATGGCTACACCTTC.

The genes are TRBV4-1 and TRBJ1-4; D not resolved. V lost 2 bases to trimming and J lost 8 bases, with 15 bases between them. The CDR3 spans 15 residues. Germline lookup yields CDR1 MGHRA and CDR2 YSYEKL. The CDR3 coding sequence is TGCGCCAGCAGCCAATGGTCCGAGGCGCGGGAAAAACTGTTTTTT. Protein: CASSQWSEAREKLFF.

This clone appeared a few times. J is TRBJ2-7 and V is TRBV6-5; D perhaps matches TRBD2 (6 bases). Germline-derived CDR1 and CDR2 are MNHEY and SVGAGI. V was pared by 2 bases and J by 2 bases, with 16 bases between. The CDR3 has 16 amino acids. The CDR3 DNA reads TGTGCCAGCAGTTACCTGTCCGGGCGGGACCCCTACGAGCAGTACTTC. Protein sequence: CASSYLSGRDPYEQYF.

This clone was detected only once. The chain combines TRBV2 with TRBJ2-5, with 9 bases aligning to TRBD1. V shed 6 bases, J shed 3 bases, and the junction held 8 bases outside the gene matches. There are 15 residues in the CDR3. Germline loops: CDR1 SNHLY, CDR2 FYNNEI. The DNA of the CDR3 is TGTGCCAGCAGCCACAAACAGGGGGCGGAAGAGACCCAGTACTTC. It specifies CASSHKQGAEETQYF. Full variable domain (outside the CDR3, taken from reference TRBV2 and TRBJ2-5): EPEVTQTPSHQVTQMGQEVILRCVPISNHLYFYWYRQILGQKVEFLVSFYNNEISEKSEIFDDQFSVERPDGSNFTLKIRSTKLEDSAMYFCASSHKQGAEETQYFGPGTRLLVL.

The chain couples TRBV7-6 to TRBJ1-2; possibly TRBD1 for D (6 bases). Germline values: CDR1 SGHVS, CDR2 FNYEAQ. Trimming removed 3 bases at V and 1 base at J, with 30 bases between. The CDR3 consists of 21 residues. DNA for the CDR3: TGTGCCAGCAGCTTGGGTTTATGGGGGCGCCTAACGGGGAAACGTAACTATGGCTACACCTTC. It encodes CASSLGLWGRLTGKRNYGYTF.

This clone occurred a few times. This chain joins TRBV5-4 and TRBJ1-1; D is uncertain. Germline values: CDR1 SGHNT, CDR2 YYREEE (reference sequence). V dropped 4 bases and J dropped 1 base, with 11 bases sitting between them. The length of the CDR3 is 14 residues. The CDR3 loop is CASSPSPGNTEAFF. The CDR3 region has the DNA TGTGCCAGCAGCCCGTCGCCAGGGAACACTGAAGCTTTCTTT.

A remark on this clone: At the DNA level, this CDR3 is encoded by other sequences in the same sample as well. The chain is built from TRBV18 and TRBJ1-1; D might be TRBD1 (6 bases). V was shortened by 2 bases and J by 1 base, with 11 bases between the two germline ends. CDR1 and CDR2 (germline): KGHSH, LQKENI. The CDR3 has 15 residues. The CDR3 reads CASSPTGHSNTEAFF. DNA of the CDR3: TGTGCCAGCTCACCAACGGGACATTCGAACACTGAAGCTTTCTTT.

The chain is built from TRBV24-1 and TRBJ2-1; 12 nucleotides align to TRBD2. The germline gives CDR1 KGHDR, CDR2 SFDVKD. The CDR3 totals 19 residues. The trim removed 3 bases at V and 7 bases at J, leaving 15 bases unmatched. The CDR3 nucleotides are TGTGCCACCAGTGATCAAGGACTAGCGGGATTTAGCAGAAGAAATGAGCAGTTCTTC. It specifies CATSDQGLAGFSRRNEQFF.

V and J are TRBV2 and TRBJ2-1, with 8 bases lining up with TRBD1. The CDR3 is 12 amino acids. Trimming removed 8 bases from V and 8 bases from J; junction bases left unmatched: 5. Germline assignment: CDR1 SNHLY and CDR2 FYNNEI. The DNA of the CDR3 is TGTGCCAGCCGACAGGGGACCCATGAGCAGTTCTTC. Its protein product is CASRQGTHEQFF.

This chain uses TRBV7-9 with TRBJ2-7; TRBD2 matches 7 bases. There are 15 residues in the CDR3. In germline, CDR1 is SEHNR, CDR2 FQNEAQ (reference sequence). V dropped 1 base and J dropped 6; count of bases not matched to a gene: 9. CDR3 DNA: TGTGCCAGCAGCTTAGAGGGGCTGACTAGCCTCGAGCAGTACTTC. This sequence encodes CASSLEGLTSLEQYF. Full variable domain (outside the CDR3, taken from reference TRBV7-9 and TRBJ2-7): DTGVSQNPRHKITKRGQNVTFRCDPISEHNRLYWYRQTLGQGPEFLTYFQNEAQLEKSRLLSDRFSAERPKGSFSTLEIQRTEQGDSAMYLCASSLEGLTSLEQYFGPGTRLTVT.

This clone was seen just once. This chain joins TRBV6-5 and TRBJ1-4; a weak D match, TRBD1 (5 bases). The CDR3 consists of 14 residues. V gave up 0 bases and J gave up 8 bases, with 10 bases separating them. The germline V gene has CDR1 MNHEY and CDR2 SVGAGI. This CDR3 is CASSYSGGTEKLFF. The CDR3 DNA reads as TGTGCCAGCAGTTACTCGGGGGGGACGGAAAAACTGTTTTTT.